These T cell receptor beta chains were read from a single sample in a study of technical replicates of blood from a handful of donors. Sequencing used immunoSEQ multiplex PCR; TCRdb keeps in-frame clones, though not all of them. The sample has 75,000 to 95,000 clones, 80% to 95% seen once; the top ten hold 0.2% to 0.3%. Sequencing input: T cells isolated from PBMCs. These TCRs come from a human donor in good health. The CDR3 runs from the conserved cysteine through the conserved F or W. The order of the fields is V gene, clone size, D gene, J gene, CDR3 DNA, CDR3 protein. A D gene is named only where the DNA matches it firmly. A clone size is listed for some rows: how often the clone was seen (once, few, many), or a class if it is expanded.

TRBV2	few	-	TRBJ1-5	TGTGCCAGCAGTGGGGTAGCGAATAGCAATCAGCCCCAGCATTTT	CASSGVANSNQPQHF
TRBV6-1	few	-	TRBJ2-2	TGTGCCAGCAGACCGGCCGGGGAGCTGTTTTTT	CASRPAGELFF
TRBV19	-	TRBD2	TRBJ2-5	TGTGCCAGTAGGAAGACGGGACTAGCGGGATTAGAGACCCAGTACTTC	CASRKTGLAGLETQYF
TRBV6-5	-	TRBD1	TRBJ1-2	TGTGCCAGCAGTTCCCCGGGACAGGGTTTCTATGGCTACACCTTC	CASSSPGQGFYGYTF
TRBV2	-	TRBD1	TRBJ2-3	TGTGCCAGCAGTCCGGGACAGTCCGGGGATACGCAGTATTTT	CASSPGQSGDTQYF
TRBV6-4	few	TRBD2	TRBJ2-1	TGTGCCAGCCAGCGGGAAGCGGGAGTGAACAATGAGCAGTTCTTC	CASQREAGVNNEQFF
TRBV27	-	TRBD2	TRBJ2-7	TGTGCCAGCAGTTTTGGGGGGGGGTGGGAGGGCGACTACGAGCAGTACTTC	CASSFGGGWEGDYEQYF
TRBV7-8	few	-	TRBJ1-1	TGTGCCAGCAGCTTACAACAGGGAAATCAGGGGGCTTTCTTT	CASSLQQGNQGAFF
TRBV10-1	-	-	TRBJ1-1	TGCGCCAGCAGTGCAGGGATGAACACTGAAGCTTTCTTT	CASSAGMNTEAFF
TRBV21-1	-	-	TRBJ2-2	TGTGCCAGCAGCAAACTAAGGGCCTTGGAGCGGGAGGGCGGGAACACCGGGGAGCTGTTTTTT	CASSKLRALEREGGNTGELFF
TRBV2	-	TRBD2	TRBJ2-5	TGTGCCAGCAGTGACCCCGACTCGACTAGCGGGAGGGCCGAAGAGACCCAGTACTTC	CASSDPDSTSGRAEETQYF
TRBV5-4	-	-	TRBJ2-5	TGTGCCAGCAGCGCTAGACATGAGGGAGAGACCCAGTACTTC	CASSARHEGETQYF
TRBV6-6	-	TRBD1	TRBJ2-2	TGTGCCAGCACCTGGGACAGCGTCATCGGGGAGCTGTTTTTT	CASTWDSVIGELFF
TRBV5-1	-	TRBD1	TRBJ2-3	TGCGCCAGCAGCAGGGGACAGGGGGCTCGCACAGATACGCAGTATTTT	CASSRGQGARTDTQYF
TRBV2	-	-	TRBJ1-6	TGTGCCAGCAGCAATCATTCACCCCTCCACTTT	CASSNHSPLHF
TRBV4-1	-	TRBD1	TRBJ2-2	TGCGCCAGCAGCCAAGTGAGGACAGGGGGCACCGGGGAGCTGTTTTTT	CASSQVRTGGTGELFF
TRBV5-4	-	-	TRBJ2-6	TGTGCCAGCAGCTTACCCCCCCAGGGGTCCTACCGCTCTGGGGCCAACGTCCTGACTTTC	CASSLPPQGSYRSGANVLTF
TRBV4-1	-	TRBD1	TRBJ2-1	TGCGCCAGCAGCCCGGGACAGGGCTCCTACAATGAGCAGTTCTTC	CASSPGQGSYNEQFF
TRBV29-1	-	TRBD2	TRBJ2-7	TGCAGCGCCAAAAGCGGGAGCTCCTACGAGCAGTACTTC	CSAKSGSSYEQYF
TRBV11-1	-	TRBD2	TRBJ2-1	TGTGCCAGCAGCCCTTCAGCGGGAGCGGACAATGAGCAGTTCTTC	CASSPSAGADNEQFF
TRBV19	-	-	TRBJ2-7	TGTGCCAGTAGTATATGGAGCGGCCTCTCCTACGAGCAGTACTTC	CASSIWSGLSYEQYF
TRBV7-9	-	TRBD2	TRBJ2-7	TGTGCCAGCAGCTCGAGCGGGCGACTAGCGGCCTACCCCTACGAGCAGTACTTC	CASSSSGRLAAYPYEQYF
TRBV28	-	-	TRBJ1-4	TGTGCCAGCAGCGAATTAAGCACAACTAATGAAAAACTGTTTTTT	CASSELSTTNEKLFF
TRBV30	once	-	TRBJ1-4	TGTGCCTGGAGTATCGGACTCTATAATGAAAAACTGTTTTTT	CAWSIGLYNEKLFF
TRBV4-2	-	TRBD1	TRBJ1-3	TGTGCCAGCAGCCAGAACAGGGGATCTGGAAACACCATATATTTT	CASSQNRGSGNTIYF
TRBV7-9	-	TRBD1	TRBJ2-3	TGTGCCAGCAGCTCGACAGGGACCACAGATACGCAGTATTTT	CASSSTGTTDTQYF
TRBV7-9	-	TRBD1	TRBJ1-1	TGTGCCAGCAGCTTAGACCGGGACAGGGGGGAGAACACTGAAGCTTTCTTT	CASSLDRDRGENTEAFF
TRBV5-4	-	-	TRBJ1-2	TGTGCCAGCAGCTTGGTAGGACAGTATGGCTACACCTTC	CASSLVGQYGYTF
TRBV19	-	-	TRBJ1-5	TGTGCCAGTAGTATCAGGGGCCTCAATCAGCCCCAGCATTTT	CASSIRGLNQPQHF
TRBV28	-	-	TRBJ1-5	TGTGCCAGCAATTGGCAGGCTGTTCCCAATCAGCCCCAGCATTTT	CASNWQAVPNQPQHF
TRBV5-1	-	-	TRBJ2-7	TGCGCCAGCAGCTTCGGGGGTTACTACGAGCAGTACTTC	CASSFGGYYEQYF
TRBV4-1	-	TRBD2	TRBJ2-1	TGCGCCAGCAGCCAGGGACTAGCGGGACCCATCGGGGGGTACAATGAGCAGTTCTTC	CASSQGLAGPIGGYNEQFF
TRBV6-5	-	TRBD1	TRBJ2-7	TGTGCCAGCAGTGTCGGACAGGCCTACGAGCAGTACTTC	CASSVGQAYEQYF
TRBV30	-	-	TRBJ1-1	TGTGCCTGGAGAGGCATCGCGGGCTGGGCTGAAGCTTTCTTT	CAWRGIAGWAEAFF
TRBV5-1	once	-	TRBJ2-1	TGCGCCAGCAGCTTGACTCCAAACAATGAGCAGTTCTTC	CASSLTPNNEQFF